Listed here are 5 T cell receptor beta chains from one sample, sequenced in a study of T-cell memory formation after mild COVID-19. One entry per CDR3 protein results from TCRdb running MiXCR on the 5' RACE reads. The sample lists over 350,000 distinct CDR3 sequences; roughly a quarter were seen once. The sample comprised PBMCs or a T cell subset sorted from them (not recorded which). Source of these receptors: an adult woman who had mild COVID-19 (a few samples of this study predate the infection). Cell type and time point are not known.

This clonotype was observed a handful of times. The chain has TRBV7-2 and TRBJ1-5; D gene ambiguous. With 3 bases removed from V and 7 bases from J, the gap between germline ends came to 7 bases. This CDR3 is built from 12 residues. CDR1 is SGHTA, CDR2 FQGNSA, per germline. CDR3 protein: CASSFFWQPQHF. The CDR3 nucleotides are TGTGCCAGCAGCTTCTTTTGGCAGCCCCAGCATTTT.

The gene calls are TRBV12-3 or TRBV12-4 and TRBJ2-1; no clear D. The CDR3 totals 14 residues. Deletions cut 4 bases from V and 4 bases from J, with 11 bases between. CDR3 region: CASSWTSSYNEQFF. The CDR3 DNA sequence: TGTGCCAGCAGTTGGACCTCCTCATACAATGAGCAGTTCTTC.

This chain joins TRBV5-8 and TRBJ1-1; the match to TRBD1 covers 7 bases. This CDR3 spans 15 amino acids. The germline V gene encodes CDR1 SGHTS and CDR2 YDEGEE. The junction had 3 bases not matched to a gene; V was cut back by 1 base and J by 0 bases. The CDR3 is CASSLQGVLNTEAFF. The CDR3 DNA reads TGTGCCAGCAGCTTGCAGGGGGTTTTGAACACTGAAGCTTTCTTT.

This clonotype was recorded at least ten times. V gene TRBV6-4 combines with J gene TRBJ2-2; possible D gene TRBD1, 5 bases. The germline V and J ends were trimmed by 2 bases and 1 base, with 5 bases remaining between them. The CDR3 spans 14 residues. The germline CDR1 and CDR2 sequences are MRHNA and SNTAGT. The CDR3 nucleotides read TGTGCCAGCAGTGACGACAGGAACACCGGGGAGCTGTTTTTT. Translated, it gives CASSDDRNTGELFF.

The chain uses TRBV30 and TRBJ1-1; D gene uncertain. Germline loops: CDR1 GTSNPN, CDR2 SVGIG (reference sequence). The CDR3 is 14 amino acids. The V gene lost 2 bases and the J gene lost 1 base, with 11 bases spanning the gap. CDR3 loop: CAWSREAGNTEAFF. CDR3 bases: TGTGCCTGGAGTAGGGAAGCGGGGAACACTGAAGCTTTCTTT.